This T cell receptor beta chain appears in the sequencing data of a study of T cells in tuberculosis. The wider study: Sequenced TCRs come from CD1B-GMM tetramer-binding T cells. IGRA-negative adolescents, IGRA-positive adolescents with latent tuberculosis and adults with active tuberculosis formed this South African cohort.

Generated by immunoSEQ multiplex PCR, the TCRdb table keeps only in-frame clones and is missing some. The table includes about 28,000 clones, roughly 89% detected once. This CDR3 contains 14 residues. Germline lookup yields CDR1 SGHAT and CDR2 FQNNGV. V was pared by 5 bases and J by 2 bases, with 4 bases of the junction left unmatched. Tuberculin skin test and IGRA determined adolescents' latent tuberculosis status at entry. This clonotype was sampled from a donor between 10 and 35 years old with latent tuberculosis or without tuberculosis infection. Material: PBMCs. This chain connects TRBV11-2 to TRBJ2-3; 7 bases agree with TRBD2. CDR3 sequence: CASSLGLNTDTQYF. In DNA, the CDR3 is TGTGCCAGCAGCCTGGGACTAAACACAGATACGCAGTATTTT.